Sequencing of this T cell receptor beta chain was carried out in a study of T cells in Graves' hyperthyroidism and ophthalmopathy. Regions amplified from RNA transcripts were the TCR beta CDR3 regions. Using the HTBI primer set, a first-round RT-PCR was run on the TCR CDR3. Via MiXCR, TCRdb re-called the multiplex PCR reads, giving one row per CDR3 protein. This table has approximately 570,000 distinct CDR3 sequences, less than 20% appearing once. The source of the PBMCs was less than 12 ml of fresh peripheral blood. V was clipped by 4 bases and J by 4 bases, with 9 bases between them. CDR1 KGHSH and CDR2 LQKENI come from the germline V gene. The CDR3 is 13 amino acids. In its sample, this clonotype was seen many times.

Sequencing was carried out using blood. The rearrangement joins TRBV18 to TRBJ2-3; the D call may be TRBD1 or TRBD2 (6 bases each). This receptor was identified in a middle-aged man with Graves' ophthalmopathy. The CDR3: CASSQGGPDTQYF. The CDR3, as DNA: TGTGCCAGCTCACAGGGGGGCCCAGATACGCAGTATTTT.